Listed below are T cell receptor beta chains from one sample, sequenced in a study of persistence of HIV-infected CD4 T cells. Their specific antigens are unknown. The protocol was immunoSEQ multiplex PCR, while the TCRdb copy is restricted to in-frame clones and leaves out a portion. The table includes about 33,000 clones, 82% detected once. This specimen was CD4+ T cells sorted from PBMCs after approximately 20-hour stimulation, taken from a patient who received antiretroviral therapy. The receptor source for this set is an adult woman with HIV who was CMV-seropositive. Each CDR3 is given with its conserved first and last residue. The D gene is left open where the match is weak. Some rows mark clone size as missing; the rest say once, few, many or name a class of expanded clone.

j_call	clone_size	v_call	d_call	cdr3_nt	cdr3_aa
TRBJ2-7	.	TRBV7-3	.	TGTGCCAGCAGCTCCCACCCAAACTACGAGCAGTACTTC	CASSSHPNYEQYF
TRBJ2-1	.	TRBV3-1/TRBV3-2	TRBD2	TGTGCCAGCAGCCAAGATATCCTAGCGGGAGGGCCTACGGATGAGCAGTTCTTC	CASSQDILAGGPTDEQFF
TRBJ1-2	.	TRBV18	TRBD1	TGTGCCAGCTCACCAAGGACAGGCAATGGCTACACCTTC	CASSPRTGNGYTF
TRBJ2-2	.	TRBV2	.	TGTGCCAGCAGTCCGGGGGGCAAATACACCGGGGAGCTGTTTTTT	CASSPGGKYTGELFF
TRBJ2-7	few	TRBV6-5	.	TGTGCCAGCAGTCTTATATCGAGGGGATCCTACGAGCAGTACTTC	CASSLISRGSYEQYF
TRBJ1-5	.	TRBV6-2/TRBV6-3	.	TGTGCCAGCAGTGGGGTTAGCAATCAGCCCCAGCATTTT	CASSGVSNQPQHF
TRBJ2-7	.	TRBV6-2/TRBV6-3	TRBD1	TGTGCCAGCAGTACTGACAGGGGAATGTCCTACGAGCAGTACTTC	CASSTDRGMSYEQYF
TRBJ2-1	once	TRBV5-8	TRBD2	TGTGCCAGCAGCTTAGGACTAGCGGGAGGGCTAAATGAGCAGTTCTTC	CASSLGLAGGLNEQFF
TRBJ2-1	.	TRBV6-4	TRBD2	TGTGCCAGCAGGAGCGGGACCACCTCCTACAATGAGCAGTTCTTC	CASRSGTTSYNEQFF
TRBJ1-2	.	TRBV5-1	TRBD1	TGCGCCAGCAGCTTGTCGGGGCAGGGGGCTAACTATGGCTACACCTTC	CASSLSGQGANYGYTF
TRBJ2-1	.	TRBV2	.	TGTGCCAGCAGGCCTGGGGGTGGTTACAATGAGCAGTTCTTC	CASRPGGGYNEQFF
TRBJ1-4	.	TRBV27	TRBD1	TGTGCCAGCAGTCGGACAGGGGAGGTTTGGGAAAAACTGTTTTTT	CASSRTGEVWEKLFF
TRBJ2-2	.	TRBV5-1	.	TGCGCCAGCAGTAGCGGCACGAACACCGGGGAGCTGTTTTTT	CASSSGTNTGELFF
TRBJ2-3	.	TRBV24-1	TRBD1	TGTGCCACCAGTGAAACGGGACAGGGGAGAAGGATTACAGATACGCAGTATTTT	CATSETGQGRRITDTQYF
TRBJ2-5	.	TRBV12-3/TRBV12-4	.	TGTGCCAGCAGTTATGGTCCCGCGGAGACCCAGTACTTC	CASSYGPAETQYF
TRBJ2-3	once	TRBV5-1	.	TGCGCCAGCAGCTCTGACAGGTTACGAACAGATACGCAGTATTTT	CASSSDRLRTDTQYF
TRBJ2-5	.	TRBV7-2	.	TGTGCCAGCAGCTTCAACGGGGGCGGAGAGACCCAGTACTTC	CASSFNGGGETQYF
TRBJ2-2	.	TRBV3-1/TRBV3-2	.	TGTGCCAGCAGCCAAGTAGGCAACCTGAACACCGGGGAGCTGTTTTTT	CASSQVGNLNTGELFF
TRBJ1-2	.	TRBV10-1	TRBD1	TGCGCCAGCGTGGGGTGGCAGGGGGCTAGTAACTATGGCTACACCTTC	CASVGWQGASNYGYTF
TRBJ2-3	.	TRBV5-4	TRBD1	TGTGCCAGCAAACCGGGACAGGAGTATAGCACAGATACGCAGTATTTT	CASKPGQEYSTDTQYF
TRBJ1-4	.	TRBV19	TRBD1	TGTGCCAGTACCAAACAGGGGGCAAATGAAAAACTGTTTTTT	CASTKQGANEKLFF
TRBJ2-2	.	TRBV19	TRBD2	TGTGCCAGTAGACCCTTAGCGGGAGGTCTTATCGGGGAGCTGTTTTTT	CASRPLAGGLIGELFF
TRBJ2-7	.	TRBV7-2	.	TGTGCCAGCAGCCCGACAGGGAGGCTTAAGGGAGAGCAGTACTTC	CASSPTGRLKGEQYF
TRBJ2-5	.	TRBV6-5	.	TGTGCCGTGTTCCGGGGCTCGGGGGAGACCCAGTACTTC	CAVFRGSGETQYF
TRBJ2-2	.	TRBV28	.	TGTGCCAGCAAAGACGGCGCGAACACCGGGGAGCTGTTTTTT	CASKDGANTGELFF
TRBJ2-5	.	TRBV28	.	TGTGCCAGCAGTTCCGAAGAGACCCAGTACTTC	CASSSEETQYF
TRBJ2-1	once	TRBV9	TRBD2	TGTGCCAGCAGCGTCACACTAGCGGATGAGCAGTTCTTC	CASSVTLADEQFF